Each of the 22 T cell receptor beta chains below was sequenced from the same sample in a study of metastatic and nonmetastatic thyroid tumors. Using MiXCR, TCRdb re-called clones from the PCR reads. The profile shows about 21,000 clones, approximately 24% of them singletons. All patients were treatment-naive before thyroid surgery. Sequencing was carried out using tumor tissue. These receptors originate from a male donor with papillary thyroid cancer or a benign thyroid nodule (not recorded which). Some clones in this sample may be carry-over from other donors' samples.

This clone showed up many times. The V gene is TRBV9, the J gene TRBJ2-7, with a tentative D call TRBD1 (6 bases). Germline values: CDR1 SGDLS, CDR2 YYNGEE. The CDR3 spans 13 residues. Trimming shortened V by 0 bases and J by 6 bases, and 10 bases separated the two germline ends. The CDR3 reads CASSVGVRGEQYF. The DNA of the CDR3 is TGTGCCAGCAGCGTAGGGGTCAGGGGCGAGCAGTACTTC.

This clone was counted at least ten times. A single base separates this from a much larger clone, so it may be a read error. The chain joins TRBV19 to TRBJ1-6; D not certain. The CDR3 spans 14 residues. Per germline, CDR1 LNHDA and CDR2 SQIVND (reference sequence). The CDR3 coding sequence is TGTGCCAGTAGTATGCATACAGATAATTCACCCCCCCACTTT. Translation: CASSMHTDNSPPHF.

The chain uses TRBV10-1 and TRBJ2-5; 7 positions agree with TRBD2. The CDR3 is 15 amino acids. In germline, CDR1 is WNHNN, CDR2 SYGVQD (reference sequence). The ends lost 2 bases at V and 4 bases at J; junction bases unmatched: 7. CDR3 sequence (DNA): TGCGCCAGCAGTGAGGCTAGCGGATGTCGAGAGACCCAGTACTTC. Protein: CASSEASGCRETQYF.

By share, this clone ranks as medium-sized. The genes are TRBV28 and TRBJ2-7, with TRBD2 identical over 8 bases. Germline lookup yields CDR1 MDHEN and CDR2 SYDVKM. The CDR3 is 15 residues long. Germline trimming cut 6 bases from V and 3 bases from J; bases unmatched to any gene: 10. This CDR3 is CASSHPSSGHYEQYF. The CDR3 nucleotides read TGTGCCAGCAGCCATCCTTCTAGCGGGCACTACGAGCAGTACTTC.

This clone was recorded many times. This chain uses TRBV7-9 with TRBJ1-2; 7 nucleotides align to TRBD1. The length of the CDR3 is 14 residues. J lost 4 bases, V lost 5 bases, and 7 bases had no gene match. Germline V gene data show CDR1 as SEHNR and CDR2 as FQNEAQ (reference sequence). CDR3 protein: CASSLIQGFYGYTF. The DNA of the CDR3 is TGTGCCAGCAGCCTAATACAGGGGTTCTATGGCTACACCTTC. The variable domain in full, with the rest retrieved from reference TRBV7-9 and TRBJ1-2, is DTGVSQNPRHKITKRGQNVTFRCDPISEHNRLYWYRQTLGQGPEFLTYFQNEAQLEKSRLLSDRFSAERPKGSFSTLEIQRTEQGDSAMYLCASSLIQGFYGYTFGSGTRLTVV.

The CDR3, as DNA: TGCAGTCCCTATGTTCTAGTGGGCCTGGGAAATGAGCAGTTCTTC. This sequence encodes CSPYVLVGLGNEQFF. The chain is built from TRBV20-1 and TRBJ2-1; no clear D. Germline V CDR1 and CDR2: DFQATT, SNEGSKA (reference sequence). V dropped 8 bases and J dropped 7 bases, with 24 bases sitting between them. The CDR3 is made up of 15 amino acids.

About this clone: A read error may produce the germline difference seen at one junction end. The J gene is TRBJ2-6, the V gene TRBV4-2, with D unclear. This CDR3 is 16 amino acids long. CDR1 and CDR2 from the germline V gene are LGHNA and YNFKEQ. Here the CDR3 reads CGSTPRRDSGANVLTF. In DNA form, the CDR3 reads TGTGGCAGCACCCCCCGGCGCGACTCTGGGGCCAACGTCCTGACTTTC.

There are many counts of this clone. V gene TRBV2 combines with J gene TRBJ1-4; D gene ambiguous. Looked up from germline, CDR1 is SNHLY and CDR2 is FYNNEI. The V end was cut by 7 bases, the J end by 3 bases, with 12 bases between. This CDR3 is built from 14 residues. The CDR3, as DNA: TGTGCCAGCAAGGAGGGCAGATCTAATGAAAAACTGTTTTTT. Translating gives CASKEGRSNEKLFF.

This clone was recorded many times. Other DNA sequences in the same sample also yield this CDR3. V is TRBV2 and J is TRBJ2-3; D might be TRBD2 (5 bases). This CDR3 comprises 15 residues. Germline CDR1 reads SNHLY; CDR2 reads FYNNEI. Trimming removed 1 base at V and 3 bases at J, with 11 bases between. CDR3 nucleotides: TGTGCCAGCAGTGAAGGAGGGTATGTGACAGATACGCAGTATTTT. Protein: CASSEGGYVTDTQYF.

The chain employs TRBV30 and TRBJ2-6; 7 bases agree with TRBD2. Germline V lookup: CDR1 GTSNPN, CDR2 SVGIG (reference sequence). This CDR3 has 15 residues. The V and J ends lost 2 bases and 2 bases, in that order; junction bases with no gene match: 3. DNA of the CDR3: TGTGCCTGGAGTCGGGGAGGGGCTGGGGCCAACGTCCTGACTTTC. Translating it yields CAWSRGGAGANVLTF.

This clone was detected only a few times. The chain links TRBV12-3 or TRBV12-4 to TRBJ2-1; D remains ambiguous. V gave up 6 bases and J gave up 8 bases, with 8 bases separating them. The CDR3 totals 11 residues. This chain's CDR3 is CASSGLDEQFF. DNA of the CDR3: TGTGCCAGCAGCGGGCTTGATGAGCAGTTCTTC.

This clone was detected ten times or more. The same CDR3 can be traced to other DNA sequences in this sample. This chain joins TRBV29-1 and TRBJ2-5; 8 bases are a match to TRBD1. Germline V gene lookup returns CDR1 SQVTM and CDR2 ANQGSEA. The length of the CDR3 is 14 residues. The trim removed 0 bases at V and 6 bases at J, leaving 6 bases unmatched. CDR3 amino acids: CSVEDLDRGQTQYF. The CDR3 bases are TGCAGCGTTGAAGATCTTGACAGGGGCCAGACCCAGTACTTC.

This chain joins TRBV5-1 and TRBJ2-7, with a weak D call TRBD1 (6 bases). This CDR3 has 14 amino acids. Per germline, CDR1 SGHRS and CDR2 YFSETQ. Trimming cost V 5 bases and J 7 bases, with 19 bases left between them. The CDR3 DNA reads as TGCGCCAGCAGGCCGGGACAAGGGTTGGGGGAGCAGTACTTC. Protein product: CASRPGQGLGEQYF.

This clone was counted only a few times. The rearrangement joins TRBV6-1 to TRBJ2-3; 11 bases are shared with TRBD2. The ends lost 3 bases at V and 2 bases at J; junction bases unmatched: 4. The CDR3 length is 16 residues. In germline, CDR1 is MNHNS, CDR2 SASEGT. The CDR3 is CASSEGTSGPTDTQYF. As DNA, the CDR3 is TGTGCCAGCAGTGAGGGGACTAGCGGCCCCACAGATACGCAGTATTTT.

This clone has a count of ten or more. V and J are TRBV5-1 and TRBJ1-3; no clear D gene. Looked up from germline, CDR1 is SGHRS and CDR2 is YFSETQ. Trimming shortened V by 5 bases and J by 2 bases, and 14 bases separated the two germline ends. This CDR3 has 15 amino acids. The CDR3 region has the DNA TGCGCCAGCAGAGGGTCCCGCGAGCCTGGAAACACCATATATTTT. This translates into CASRGSREPGNTIYF.

As regards this clone: A read error may account for a junction end that differs from germline. This rearrangement joins TRBV11-2 to TRBJ2-6; TRBD1 aligns across 7 bases. The CDR3 extends over 18 amino acids. Per germline, CDR1 SGHAT and CDR2 FQNNGV. CDR3: CARILVVQGSSGDNVLTF. The DNA for the CDR3 is TGTGCCCGCATCTTAGTTGTACAGGGGAGCTCTGGGGACAACGTCCTGACTTTC.

Remarks on this clone: This may be a read error, as it is one base from a much larger clone. The CDR3 here is CASLADYATDTQYF. The CDR3 DNA reads TGTGCCAGCCTGGCCGACTATGCCACAGATACGCAGTATTTT. The rearrangement joins TRBV5-8 to TRBJ2-3; D might be TRBD2 (5 bases). The CDR3 contains 14 residues. CDR1 SGHTS and CDR2 YDEGEE come from the germline V gene. The V end lost 7 bases, the J end lost 2 bases, and 14 bases lay between the germline ends.

This clone occurred many times. This chain uses TRBV27 with TRBJ1-2; 8 bases align to TRBD1. J lost 4 bases, V lost 3 bases, and 4 bases had no gene match. The CDR3 length is 14 residues. Germline CDR1 and CDR2: MNHEY and SMNVEV (reference sequence). The CDR3 DNA is TGTGCCAGCAGTTTGGCAGGGGGCTTCTATGGCTACACCTTC. Protein: CASSLAGGFYGYTF.

This clone appeared many times. V is TRBV6-6 and J is TRBJ2-3; 8 positions match TRBD2. The CDR3 spans 16 residues. V was clipped by 3 bases and J by 3 bases; unmatched bases: 8. CDR1 is MNHNY and CDR2 is SVGAGI in the germline V gene (reference sequence). CDR3 region: CASSYYGSGGTDTQYF. CDR3 sequence (DNA): TGTGCCAGCAGTTATTACGGGTCGGGGGGGACAGATACGCAGTATTTT.

V and J are TRBV5-4 and TRBJ2-7, with 9 bases that match TRBD1. The CDR3 covers 14 residues. Germline V gene data show CDR1 as SGHNT and CDR2 as YYREEE (reference sequence). V was clipped by 6 bases and J by 3 bases; unmatched bases: 7. CDR3 in amino acids: CASTRDRVVYEQYF. In DNA, the CDR3 is TGTGCCAGCACCCGGGACAGGGTGGTCTACGAGCAGTACTTC.

This clone was found a few times. A much larger clone differs from this one at a single base, so this may be a read error. J is TRBJ2-3 and V is TRBV20-1; D is unresolved. The CDR3 consists of 16 residues. V was cut by 6 bases and J by 3 bases, with 22 bases left in between. Germline assignment: CDR1 DFQATT and CDR2 SNEGSKA (reference sequence). CDR3 protein: CSATQYENDGTDTQYF. The CDR3, as DNA: TGCAGTGCAACCCAATACGAGAATGACGGGACAGATACGCAGTATTTT.

This clone occurred many times. The chain recombines TRBV3-1 with TRBJ1-5; D possibly corresponds to TRBD1 (6 bases). The CDR3 runs 15 residues. V dropped 2 bases and J dropped 6 bases, with 14 bases sitting between them. Germline loops: CDR1 LGHDT, CDR2 YNNKEL (reference sequence). As DNA, the CDR3 is TGTGCCAGCAGCCAATCAGGGCAGGGGAGTCAGCCCCAGCATTTT. Translation: CASSQSGQGSQPQHF.